These 18 T cell receptor beta chains were all obtained from the same sample, sequenced in a study of spatial heterogeneity in lung cancer. Stated time point: sample taken at primary tumor resection. Unsorted whole RNA from tumor, nontumor lung or frozen PBMC underwent sequencing. TCRdb re-called the 5' RACE reads with MiXCR, one entry per CDR3 protein. The sample records 90,000 to 95,000 distinct CDR3 sequences, about 12% being singletons. Sequences were derived from PBMCs, sampled at surgery. These receptors all stem from a male donor with early-stage non-small cell lung cancer.

The genes are TRBV28 and TRBJ1-1; TRBD1 might be the D (6 bases). The CDR3 consists of 12 residues. CDR1 MDHEN and CDR2 SYDVKM come from the germline V gene. Trimming left V 6 bases short and J 8 bases short, with 13 bases between. DNA for the CDR3: TGTGCCAGCAGCCCCCTAGGGGGGGAAGCTTTCTTT. This encodes CASSPLGGEAFF.

This sequence joins TRBV5-1 and TRBJ2-1; 12 bases are a match to TRBD2. V was pared by 4 bases and J by 8 bases, with 10 bases of the junction left unmatched. This CDR3 is 16 amino acids long. In germline, CDR1 is SGHRS, CDR2 YFSETQ. CDR3 DNA sequence: TGCGCCAGCAGCCAGCTAGCGGGGGGGCGCTCGGATGAGCAGTTCTTC. Its translation: CASSQLAGGRSDEQFF.

The chain combines TRBV4-1 with TRBJ2-1; D ambiguous. Trimming stripped 0 bases from V and 7 bases from J, with 10 bases between. This CDR3 contains 14 residues. CDR1 and CDR2 from the germline V gene are MGHRA and YSYEKL. The CDR3 region has the DNA TGCGCCAGCAGCCAAGAGGAGTATAGGAATGAGCAGTTCTTC. As protein: CASSQEEYRNEQFF.

In its sample, this clonotype was seen a few times. In DNA form, the CDR3 reads TGTGCCATCGGGACAGGGGGTTCCGCAACTAATGAAAAACTGTTTTTT. It is translated as CAIGTGGSATNEKLFF. V is TRBV2 and J is TRBJ1-4, with 11 bases aligning to TRBD1. Germline V gene lookup returns CDR1 SNHLY and CDR2 FYNNEI. The CDR3 is made up of 16 amino acids. Trimming took 10 bases from V and 0 from J; bases not matched to a gene: 7.

This clonotype came up a few times. V is TRBV7-3 and J is TRBJ2-1, with a weak D call TRBD1 (6 bases). Trimming cost V 5 bases and J 4 bases, with 18 bases left between them. This CDR3 comprises 16 residues. CDR1 is SGHTA and CDR2 is FQGTGA in the germline V gene. CDR3 in DNA: TGTGCCAGCAGCCCCCATTTGGGGGCTGGGTACAATGAGCAGTTCTTC. It yields the protein CASSPHLGAGYNEQFF.

This clonotype was detected only a few times. J is TRBJ2-2 and V is TRBV5-5, with 9 bases matching TRBD1. Germline V gene data show CDR1 as SGHKS and CDR2 as YYEKEE (reference sequence). The V and J ends lost 10 bases and 3 bases, in that order; junction bases with no gene match: 4. This CDR3 has 13 residues. The CDR3 spells CAGGQGDTGELFF. The CDR3 region has the DNA TGTGCCGGGGGACAGGGCGACACCGGGGAGCTGTTTTTT.

This clonotype was observed a few times. The V and J genes are TRBV5-5 and TRBJ1-2; TRBD1 is a possible D gene (5 bases). Germline CDR1 SGHKS, CDR2 YYEKEE (reference sequence). The CDR3 covers 15 residues. V lost 2 bases and J 0 bases, leaving 11 bases between the germline ends. The CDR3 here is CASSFLARANYGYTF. CDR3 nucleotides: TGTGCCAGCAGCTTCCTCGCCAGGGCTAACTATGGCTACACCTTC.

This clonotype appeared a few times. The rearrangement joins TRBV7-9 to TRBJ1-3; TRBD1 agrees at 7 bases. This CDR3 has 14 residues. Germline CDR1 SEHNR, CDR2 FQNEAQ (reference sequence). V dropped 5 bases and J dropped 2; count of bases not matched to a gene: 3. The CDR3 is CASSTTGPGNTIYF. CDR3 sequence (DNA): TGTGCCAGCAGCACGACAGGGCCTGGAAACACCATATATTTT. The full variable domain, in which reference TRBV7-9 and TRBJ1-3 provide the parts outside the CDR3, is DTGVSQNPRHKITKRGQNVTFRCDPISEHNRLYWYRQTLGQGPEFLTYFQNEAQLEKSRLLSDRFSAERPKGSFSTLEIQRTEQGDSAMYLCASSTTGPGNTIYFGEGSWLTVV.

The rearrangement links TRBV5-1 to TRBJ2-3, with TRBD2 identical over 10 bases. The CDR3 has 15 amino acids. V lost 1 base and J lost 2; bases outside the gene matches: 1. The germline CDR1 and CDR2 sequences are SGHRS and YFSETQ. CDR3 sequence: CASSLTSGATDTQYF. The CDR3 DNA sequence: TGCGCCAGCAGCTTGACTAGCGGGGCCACAGATACGCAGTATTTT.

This sequence joins TRBV7-2 and TRBJ2-1, with a possible D match to TRBD2 (6 bases). The CDR3 sequence is 16 residues long. V gave up 2 bases and J gave up 7 bases, with 18 bases separating them. Germline CDR1 is SGHTA and CDR2 is FQGNSA. The CDR3: CASSLLGGEPRNEQFF. The CDR3 region has the DNA TGTGCCAGCAGCTTACTCGGCGGGGAGCCGCGGAATGAGCAGTTCTTC.

This clonotype was detected many times. The V gene is TRBV5-6, the J gene TRBJ1-5; D is undetermined. The V gene lost 0 bases and the J gene lost 1 base, with 17 bases spanning the gap. The CDR3 sequence is 18 residues long. Germline V gene data show CDR1 as SGHDT and CDR2 as YYEEEE. The CDR3 sequence is CASSLGGLGQGSNQPQHF. CDR3 in DNA: TGTGCCAGCAGCTTGGGAGGGCTCGGTCAAGGGAGCAATCAGCCCCAGCATTTT.

This clonotype was recorded a few times. The chain combines TRBV3-1 with TRBJ2-7; D remains unclear. The CDR3 sequence is 14 residues long. V lost 1 base, J lost 1 base, and 8 bases lay in between. The germline CDR1 and CDR2 sequences are LGHDT and YNNKEL (reference sequence). CDR3 DNA: TGTGCCAGCAGCCAAGGCTGGGTGTCCTACGAGCAGTACTTC. Translating gives CASSQGWVSYEQYF.

The chain links TRBV25-1 to TRBJ2-3; 7 positions agree with TRBD2. Germline V gene lookup returns CDR1 MGHDK and CDR2 SYGVNS. V trimming: 6 bases; J trimming: 6 bases; junction bases outside the gene matches: 9. The CDR3 spans 14 residues. In DNA form, the CDR3 reads TGTGCCAGCAGGGCTACCATTAGCGGGGATACGCAGTATTTT. It specifies CASRATISGDTQYF.

In its sample, this clonotype was seen a few times. V usage is TRBV24-1 and J usage is TRBJ2-7; 14 bases are a match to TRBD2. The CDR3 runs to 18 residues. Per germline, CDR1 KGHDR and CDR2 SFDVKD. V lost 5 bases, J lost 3 bases, and 11 bases stayed unmatched. The CDR3 reads CATSAPPGTSGGVYEQYF. CDR3 in DNA: TGTGCCACCAGTGCTCCACCCGGGACTAGCGGGGGTGTCTACGAGCAGTACTTC.

This clonotype was observed a handful of times. The rearrangement joins TRBV6-2 or TRBV6-3 to TRBJ2-1; TRBD2 might be the D (5 bases). The CDR3 has 12 residues. Germline V gene sequence: CDR1 MNHEY, CDR2 SVGEGT. V shed 0 bases and J shed 9 bases, with 6 bases lying between them. CDR3 sequence (DNA): TGTGCCAGCAGTTACTCTGGAGGTGAGCAGTTCTTC. Its protein is CASSYSGGEQFF.

In DNA form, the CDR3 reads TGTGCCAGCAGCTTAACAGGGGTGGCTAATGAAAAACTGTTTTTT. Its translation is CASSLTGVANEKLFF. The rearrangement joins TRBV12-3 or TRBV12-4 to TRBJ1-4; 7 nucleotides match TRBD1. This CDR3 has 15 amino acids. J gave up 3 bases and V 6 bases, and 7 bases lay outside the gene matches.

CDR3 nucleotides: TGCGCCAGCAGCTTGGGGGACGAGCAGTACTTC. It specifies CASSLGDEQYF. The rearrangement uses TRBV5-1 and TRBJ2-7; D is ambiguous. The CDR3 spans 11 residues. V dropped 0 bases and J dropped 5 bases, with 3 bases sitting between them. Germline V gene lookup returns CDR1 SGHRS and CDR2 YFSETQ.

The chain joins TRBV9 to TRBJ2-3; no reliable D call. The CDR3 has 18 amino acids. V was trimmed by 4 bases and J by 2 bases, leaving 23 bases between them. The germline CDR1 and CDR2 sequences are SGDLS and YYNGEE. CDR3: CASSKRPGARRPTDTQYF. Here the CDR3 DNA reads TGTGCCAGCAGCAAACGACCGGGCGCAAGACGACCCACAGATACGCAGTATTTT.